The entry below describes one TCR beta chain. This record comes from a study of PD-L1 blockade in urothelial cancer. Sequenced by immunoSEQ multiplex PCR; TCRdb stores in-frame clones only, minus some. The sample shows 48,000 or so clones, approximately 81% of them seen only once. The V segment lost 4 bases and the J segment 5 bases; nucleotides outside the gene matches: 5. Germline V lookup: CDR1 SGHKS, CDR2 YYEKEE (reference sequence). This CDR3 is 15 amino acids long. Time point in this sample: peripheral blood 6 weeks after treatment start. The source of this sequence is a man between 65 and 85 years old with urothelial cancer. The sample consisted of PBMCs, taken around atezolizumab (anti-PD-L1) treatment. The rearrangement links TRBV5-5 to TRBJ2-5; TRBD2 matches 13 bases. CDR3: CASSTTSGRSETQYF. The CDR3 bases are TGTGCCAGCAGCACGACTAGCGGGAGGAGTGAGACCCAGTACTTC.